The next 15 T cell receptor beta chains were all read from a single sample in a study of cytomegalovirus exposure and HLA in healthy donors (dated by TCRdb to about 2017). Library generation was performed with the immunoSEQ multiplex PCR assay. The multiplex PCR relied on a mix of 60 forward primers for TCR Vbeta segments and 13 reverse primers for TCR Jbeta segments. TCRdb limited this immuneACCESS table to in-frame rearrangements with V and J called. A share of clones is missing; checked studies link under half to unresolved V genes, and the rest is unexplained. The sample contains about 160,000 clones, roughly three quarters of them found a single time. Together, the top ten hold 3.5% to 4.5% of the sample. Specimen: PBMCs. The receptors originated from a human donor in good health.

The chain joins TRBV29-1 to TRBJ2-7, with D possibly matching TRBD1 (6 bases). Germline V gene lookup returns CDR1 SQVTM and CDR2 ANQGSEA. This CDR3 has 12 amino acids. Between the trimmed V and J ends, which lost 6 bases and 2 bases, there was a span of 11 bases. CDR3 residues: CSVGGSPYEQYF. DNA of the CDR3: TGCAGCGTAGGGGGTTCCCCCTACGAGCAGTACTTC.

This clone was observed a handful of times. The chain uses TRBV7-8 and TRBJ2-1, with D possibly being TRBD2 (6 bases). Germline V gene lookup returns CDR1 SGHVS and CDR2 FQNEAQ. The ends were cut back, 0 bases at V and 10 bases at J, with 16 bases in the middle. The CDR3 sequence is 15 residues long. The CDR3: CASSLATGEPAEQFF. The DNA of the CDR3 is TGTGCCAGCAGCTTAGCGACGGGAGAGCCCGCGGAGCAGTTCTTC. Looking up the rest from reference TRBV7-8 and TRBJ2-1 gives the full variable domain: GAGVSQSPRYKVAKRGQDVALRCDPISGHVSLFWYQQALGQGPEFLTYFQNEAQLDKSGLPSDRFFAERPEGSVSTLKIQRTQQEDSAVYLCASSLATGEPAEQFFGPGTRLTVL.

The V gene is TRBV19, the J gene TRBJ2-7; 7 bases line up with TRBD1. The trim removed 6 bases at V and 3 bases at J, leaving 14 bases unmatched. CDR1 is LNHDA, CDR2 SQIVND, per germline (reference sequence). The CDR3 totals 16 residues. This CDR3 reads CASSPIFGTDFYEQYF. CDR3 coding DNA: TGTGCCAGTAGCCCCATCTTCGGGACAGATTTCTACGAGCAGTACTTC.

This clone was picked up one time. V is TRBV9 and J is TRBJ2-5; weak D call: TRBD2 (5 bases). Looked up from germline, CDR1 is SGDLS and CDR2 is YYNGEE. V shed 3 bases and J shed 4 bases, with 16 bases lying between them. The CDR3 spans 15 residues. CDR3 nucleotides: TGTGCCAGCAGCGCGGATAATGGACTTGCAGAGACCCAGTACTTC. It is translated as CASSADNGLAETQYF. The full variable domain, with the rest looked up from reference TRBV9 and TRBJ2-5, is DSGVTQTPKHLITATGQRVTLRCSPRSGDLSVYWYQQSLDQGLQFLIQYYNGEERAKGNILERFSAQQFPDLHSELNLSSLELGDSALYFCASSADNGLAETQYFGPGTRLLVL.

V is TRBV7-3 and J is TRBJ2-3; 7 nucleotides match TRBD2. CDR3 length: 17 amino acids. The V segment lost 1 base and the J segment 1 base; nucleotides outside the gene matches: 8. Per germline, CDR1 SGHTA and CDR2 FQGTGA. As DNA, the CDR3 is TGTGCCAGCAGCTTAAGTGGGAGGGCCTCGGGCACAGATACGCAGTATTTT. Translating it yields CASSLSGRASGTDTQYF.

This clone was seen more than once but under ten times. The sample holds other DNA sequences that translate to the same CDR3. The chain couples TRBV7-9 to TRBJ1-1; D is unclear. Germline V lookup: CDR1 SEHNR, CDR2 FQNEAQ (reference sequence). This CDR3 has 13 amino acids. Trimming removed 9 bases from V and 1 base from J, with 12 bases in between. CDR3 sequence (DNA): TGTGCCAGTCGATCCGGAGAGAACACTGAAGCTTTCTTT. Amino acid sequence: CASRSGENTEAFF.

The chain has TRBV10-2 and TRBJ1-3, with no clear D. Trimming left V 0 bases short and J 2 bases short, with 8 bases between. Germline V gene data show CDR1 as WSHSY and CDR2 as SAAADI. The CDR3 consists of 15 residues. The CDR3 sequence: CASSESPVAGNTIYF. CDR3 coding DNA: TGCGCCAGCAGTGAGTCCCCGGTGGCTGGAAACACCATATATTTT.

V is TRBV28 and J is TRBJ1-4; D might be TRBD1 (6 bases). The germline CDR1 and CDR2 sequences are MDHEN and SYDVKM. V was pared by 7 bases and J by 5 bases, with 14 bases between. The CDR3 runs 14 residues. The CDR3 DNA reads as TGTGCCAGCATGATTGGACAGTCAAATGAAAAACTGTTTTTT. It specifies CASMIGQSNEKLFF.

This rearrangement joins TRBV5-6 to TRBJ1-1; unclear D gene. CDR3 length equals 15 residues. In germline, CDR1 is SGHDT, CDR2 YYEEEE. Trimming removed 0 bases at V and 0 bases at J, with 9 bases between. The CDR3 coding sequence is TGTGCCAGCAGCTTGGGTCCGGAGTTGAACACTGAAGCTTTCTTT. It encodes CASSLGPELNTEAFF. The variable domain in full, with the rest retrieved from reference TRBV5-6 and TRBJ1-1, is DAGVTQSPTHLIKTRGQQVTLRCSPKSGHDTVSWYQQALGQGPQFIFQYYEEEERQRGNFPDRFSGHQFPNYSSELNVNALLLGDSALYLCASSLGPELNTEAFFGQGTRLTVV.

This clone was seen just once. The genes are TRBV27 and TRBJ2-1, with a possible D match to TRBD1 (6 bases). This CDR3 is 14 amino acids long. The germline gives CDR1 MNHEY, CDR2 SMNVEV (reference sequence). V was trimmed by 8 bases and J by 1 base, leaving 12 bases between them. The CDR3 region is CASRTGWSYNEQFF. The CDR3, as DNA: TGTGCCAGCCGAACAGGGTGGTCCTACAATGAGCAGTTCTTC.

This clone has just a few counts. The rearrangement uses TRBV28 and TRBJ2-7, with 9 bases fitting TRBD1. There are 14 residues in the CDR3. Germline V gene lookup returns CDR1 MDHEN and CDR2 SYDVKM. After removal of 5 bases from V and 7 bases from J, the junction contained 9 bases not matched to a gene. CDR3 nucleotide sequence: TGTGCCAGCAGTACCGGGACAGGGTTGAGAGAGCAGTACTTC. It is translated as CASSTGTGLREQYF.

The chain is built from TRBV28 and TRBJ2-1, with D maybe TRBD2 (6 bases). The CDR3 loop spans 16 amino acids. CDR1 and CDR2 (germline): MDHEN, SYDVKM. V was clipped by 2 bases and J by 0 bases, with 11 bases between them. Written as DNA, the CDR3 is TGTGCCAGCAGTTTACTCCTAGCGCCCTCCTACAATGAGCAGTTCTTC. This gives the protein CASSLLLAPSYNEQFF.

This clone occurred once. J is TRBJ1-1 and V is TRBV28, with unresolved D. CDR3 length equals 15 residues. The V gene lost 5 bases and the J gene lost 0 bases, with 13 bases spanning the gap. Germline CDR1 reads MDHEN; CDR2 reads SYDVKM. The CDR3 DNA is TGTGCCAGCAGTAGAAGCCGGGGTGTGAACACTGAAGCTTTCTTT. It specifies CASSRSRGVNTEAFF. Complete variable domain (other parts from reference TRBV28 and TRBJ1-1): DVKVTQSSRYLVKRTGEKVFLECVQDMDHENMFWYRQDPGLGLRLIYFSYDVKMKEKGDIPEGYSVSREKKERFSLILESASTNQTSMYLCASSRSRGVNTEAFFGQGTRLTVV.

This chain uses TRBV19 with TRBJ2-7; tentative D call: TRBD1 (5 bases). This CDR3 has 14 amino acids. In germline, CDR1 is LNHDA, CDR2 SQIVND (reference sequence). The germline V and J ends were trimmed by 0 bases and 6 bases, with 12 bases remaining between them. CDR3 DNA sequence: TGTGCCAGTAGTATAGATGGGCAGGGTGGCGAGCAGTACTTC. Protein sequence: CASSIDGQGGEQYF.

CDR3 in DNA: TGTGCCAGCAGCTTGACAAACCTGCGAGGCTACACCTTC. Its translation is CASSLTNLRGYTF. The V call is TRBV7-2, the J call TRBJ1-2; no definite D call. V lost 3 bases to trimming and J lost 8 bases, with 13 bases between them. Germline CDR1 and CDR2: SGHTA and FQGNSA. The CDR3 has 13 residues.